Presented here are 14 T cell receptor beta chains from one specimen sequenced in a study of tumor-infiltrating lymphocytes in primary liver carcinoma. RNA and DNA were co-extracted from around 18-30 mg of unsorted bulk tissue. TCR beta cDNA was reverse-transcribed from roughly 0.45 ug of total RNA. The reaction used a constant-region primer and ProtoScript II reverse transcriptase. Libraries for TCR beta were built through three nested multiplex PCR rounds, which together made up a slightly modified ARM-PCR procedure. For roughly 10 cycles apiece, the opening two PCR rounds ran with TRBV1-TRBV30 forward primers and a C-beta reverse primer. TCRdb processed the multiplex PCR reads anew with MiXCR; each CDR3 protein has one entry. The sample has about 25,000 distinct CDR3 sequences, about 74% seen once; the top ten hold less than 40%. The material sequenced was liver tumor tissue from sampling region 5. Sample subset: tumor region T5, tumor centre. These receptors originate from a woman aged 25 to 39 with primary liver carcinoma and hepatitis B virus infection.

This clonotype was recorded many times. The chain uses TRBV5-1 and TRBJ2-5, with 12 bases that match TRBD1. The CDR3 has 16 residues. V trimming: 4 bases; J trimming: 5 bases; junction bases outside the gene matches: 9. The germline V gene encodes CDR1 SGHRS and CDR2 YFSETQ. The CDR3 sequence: CASSTTGTGGAETQYF. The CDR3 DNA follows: TGCGCCAGCAGCACTACCGGGACAGGGGGCGCGGAGACCCAGTACTTC. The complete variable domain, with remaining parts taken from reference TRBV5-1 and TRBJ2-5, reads KAGVTQTPRYLIKTRGQQVTLSCSPISGHRSVSWYQQTPGQGLQFLFEYFSETQRNKGNFPGRFSGRQFSNSRSEMNVSTLELGDSALYLCASSTTGTGGAETQYFGPGTRLLVL.

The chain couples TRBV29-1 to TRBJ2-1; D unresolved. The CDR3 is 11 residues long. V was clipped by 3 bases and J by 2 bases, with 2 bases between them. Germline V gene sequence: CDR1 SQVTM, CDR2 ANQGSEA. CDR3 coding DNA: TGCAGCGTTGAGACCTACAATGAGCAGTTCTTC. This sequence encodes CSVETYNEQFF.

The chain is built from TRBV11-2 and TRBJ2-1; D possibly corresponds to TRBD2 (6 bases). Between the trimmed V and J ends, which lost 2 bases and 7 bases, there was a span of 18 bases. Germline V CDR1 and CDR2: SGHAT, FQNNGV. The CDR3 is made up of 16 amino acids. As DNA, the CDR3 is TGTGCCAGCAGCTTAAGCCTGGACGGGGGATATAATGAGCAGTTCTTC. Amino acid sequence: CASSLSLDGGYNEQFF.

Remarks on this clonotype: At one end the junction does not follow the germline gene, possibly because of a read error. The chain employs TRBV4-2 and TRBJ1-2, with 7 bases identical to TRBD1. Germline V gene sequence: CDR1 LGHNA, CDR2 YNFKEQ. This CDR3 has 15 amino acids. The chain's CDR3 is CASTQEVQGYNGYTF. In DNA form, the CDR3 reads TGTGCCAGCACCCAAGAGGTACAGGGGTACAATGGCTACACCTTC.

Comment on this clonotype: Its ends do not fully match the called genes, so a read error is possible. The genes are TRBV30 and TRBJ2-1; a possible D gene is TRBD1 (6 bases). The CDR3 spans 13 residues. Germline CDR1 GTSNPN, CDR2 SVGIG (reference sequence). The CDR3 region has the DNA TGTGCTAGGGGGACGCCCACGTACAGTGAGCAGTTCTTC. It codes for CARGTPTYSEQFF.

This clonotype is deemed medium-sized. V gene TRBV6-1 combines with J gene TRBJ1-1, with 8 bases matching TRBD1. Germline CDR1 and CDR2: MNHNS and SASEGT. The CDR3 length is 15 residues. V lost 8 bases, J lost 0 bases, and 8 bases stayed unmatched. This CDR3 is CASDFWTGMNTEAFF. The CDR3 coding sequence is TGTGCCAGCGATTTTTGGACAGGGATGAACACTGAAGCTTTCTTT.

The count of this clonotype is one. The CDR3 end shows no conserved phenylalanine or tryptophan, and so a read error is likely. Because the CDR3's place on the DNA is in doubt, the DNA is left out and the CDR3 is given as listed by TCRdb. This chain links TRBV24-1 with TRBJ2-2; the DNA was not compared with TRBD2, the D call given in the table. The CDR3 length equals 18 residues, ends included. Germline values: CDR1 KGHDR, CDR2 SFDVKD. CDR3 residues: CTTSDMGAGEVNTGELLI.

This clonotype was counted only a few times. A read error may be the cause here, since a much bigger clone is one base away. The CDR3, as DNA: TGTGCCAGCAGCGAGGGGGTCGGTCAGCCCCGGCATTTT. As protein: CASSEGVGQPRHF. The chain links TRBV9 to TRBJ1-5; perhaps TRBD1 as D (6 bases). Germline assignment: CDR1 SGDLS and CDR2 YYNGEE. This CDR3 is built from 13 residues.

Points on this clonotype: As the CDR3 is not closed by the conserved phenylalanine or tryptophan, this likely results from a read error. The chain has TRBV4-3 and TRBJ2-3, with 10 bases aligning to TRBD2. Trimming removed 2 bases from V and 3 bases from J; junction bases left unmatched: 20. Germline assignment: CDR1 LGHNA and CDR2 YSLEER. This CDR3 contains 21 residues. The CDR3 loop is CASSQYPLTSGRAVTTDTQYS. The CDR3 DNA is TGCGCCAGCAGCCAATACCCCTTAACCAGCGGGAGGGCGGTGACGACAGATACGCAGTATTCT.

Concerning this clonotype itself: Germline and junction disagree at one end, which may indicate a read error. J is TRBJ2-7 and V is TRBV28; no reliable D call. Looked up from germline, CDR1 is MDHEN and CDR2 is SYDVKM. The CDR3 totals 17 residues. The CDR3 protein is CASSLPLDGWYSYDQYF. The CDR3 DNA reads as TGTGCTAGCAGCCTCCCTTTGGACGGATGGTATTCCTACGATCAGTACTTC. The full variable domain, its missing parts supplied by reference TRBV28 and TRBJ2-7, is DVKVTQSSRYLVKRTGEKVFLECVQDMDHENMFWYRQDPGLGLRLIYFSYDVKMKEKGDIPEGYSVSREKKERFSLILESASTNQTSMYLCASSLPLDGWYSYDQYFGPGTRLTVT.

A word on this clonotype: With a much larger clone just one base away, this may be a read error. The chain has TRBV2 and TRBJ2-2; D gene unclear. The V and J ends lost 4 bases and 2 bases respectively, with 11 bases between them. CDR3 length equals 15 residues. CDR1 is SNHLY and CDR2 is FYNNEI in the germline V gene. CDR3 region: CASSGVSRNTGELFF. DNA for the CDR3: TGTGCCAGCAGTGGAGTCAGTCGAAACACCGGGGAGCTGTTTTTT.

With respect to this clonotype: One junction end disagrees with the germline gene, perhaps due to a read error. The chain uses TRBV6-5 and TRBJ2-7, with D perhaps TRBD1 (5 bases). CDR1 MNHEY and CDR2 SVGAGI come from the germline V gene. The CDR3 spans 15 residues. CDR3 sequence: CASSYNDSSYYKQYF. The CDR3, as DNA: TGTGCCAGCAGTTACAATGACAGCAGCTACTACAAGCAGTACTTC.

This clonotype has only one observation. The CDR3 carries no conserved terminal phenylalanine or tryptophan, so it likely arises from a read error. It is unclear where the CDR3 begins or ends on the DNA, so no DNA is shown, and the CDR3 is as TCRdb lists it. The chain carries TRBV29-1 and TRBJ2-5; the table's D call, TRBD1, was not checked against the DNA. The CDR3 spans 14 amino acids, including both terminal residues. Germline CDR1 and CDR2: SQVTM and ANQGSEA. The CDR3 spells CSVALSETGQTQYY.

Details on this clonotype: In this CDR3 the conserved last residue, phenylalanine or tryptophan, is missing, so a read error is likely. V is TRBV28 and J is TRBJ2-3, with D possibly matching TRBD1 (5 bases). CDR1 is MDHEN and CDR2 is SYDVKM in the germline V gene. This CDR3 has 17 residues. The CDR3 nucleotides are TGTACCAGCAGTTTTGACTGTATGAGGTGGGGCACAGATATGCAGTATCTT. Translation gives CTSSFDCMRWGTDMQYL.